The 25 T cell receptor beta chains below all came from one sample that was sequenced in a study of shared clonotypes between healthy human individuals. Generated by immunoSEQ multiplex PCR, the TCRdb table keeps only in-frame clones and is missing some. The profile shows 900,000 to 1,200,000 clones, around 78% of them singletons. Sequenced sample: memory CD4+ T cells from PBMCs. Subset in this sample: CD45RA-negative fraction. The receptors were gathered from a man in his late teens or twenties in good health. Some clones in this sample may be carry-over from other donors' samples.

V gene TRBV4-2 combines with J gene TRBJ2-5, with TRBD1 as a possible D gene (6 bases). Trimming removed 1 base at V and 4 bases at J, with 22 bases between. The length of the CDR3 is 18 residues. CDR1 is LGHNA, CDR2 YNFKEQ, per germline. The CDR3 sequence is CASSQGLLAQGVGETQYF. The DNA of the CDR3 is TGTGCCAGCAGCCAAGGCCTTTTAGCACAGGGAGTTGGAGAGACCCAGTACTTC.

This clone appeared a single time. J is TRBJ1-2 and V is TRBV29-1, with a possible D match to TRBD1 (5 bases). With 4 bases removed from V and 1 base from J, the gap between germline ends came to 19 bases. This CDR3 region has 16 residues. Germline V gene lookup returns CDR1 SQVTM and CDR2 ANQGSEA. The chain's CDR3 is CSVAGLLTALNYGYTF. The CDR3 region has the DNA TGCAGCGTTGCGGGGCTTCTCACAGCCCTTAACTATGGCTACACCTTC.

On this clone: The sample holds other DNA sequences that translate to the same CDR3. The chain joins TRBV27 to TRBJ1-5, with TRBD1 matching 9 bases. Germline V lookup: CDR1 MNHEY, CDR2 SMNVEV (reference sequence). J was trimmed by 7 bases and V by 3 bases; bases with no gene match: 7. The CDR3 has 15 residues. The CDR3: CASSFRGTGNQPQHF. Written as DNA, the CDR3 is TGTGCCAGCAGTTTCCGTGGGACAGGGAACCAGCCCCAGCATTTT.

About this clone: Mismatch with germline at one junction end may stem from a read error. The chain links TRBV5-1 to TRBJ2-5, with D unclear. Germline values: CDR1 SGHRS, CDR2 YFSETQ. The CDR3 sequence is 14 residues long. The CDR3 reads CASSLQGEGENQYF. CDR3 nucleotide sequence: TGCGCCAGCAGCTTGCAAGGAGAAGGAGAGAACCAGTACTTC.

V gene TRBV18 combines with J gene TRBJ2-7; D not resolved. This CDR3 contains 12 residues. V lost 3 bases to trimming and J lost 2 bases, with 5 bases between them. Germline V gene lookup returns CDR1 KGHSH and CDR2 LQKENI. The DNA of the CDR3 is TGTGCCAGCTCACCGACACCCTACGAGCAGTACTTC. Its protein is CASSPTPYEQYF.

The V gene is TRBV19, the J gene TRBJ2-2; 7 bases are shared with TRBD1. V shed 5 bases and J 5 bases; nucleotides not matched to a gene: 8. Germline values: CDR1 LNHDA, CDR2 SQIVND (reference sequence). The CDR3 has 15 amino acids. The CDR3 nucleotides are TGTGCCAGTAGTGTGTACAGGGGTTATACCGGGGAGCTGTTTTTT. Translating gives CASSVYRGYTGELFF.

This clone was recorded only once. The chain joins TRBV19 to TRBJ1-5; 8 bases fit TRBD1. The CDR3 has 15 residues. CDR1 is LNHDA and CDR2 is SQIVND in the germline V gene (reference sequence). Trimming removed 4 bases from V and 0 bases from J; junction bases left unmatched: 2. The CDR3 nucleotides read TGTGCCAGTAGTAGGGGACAGGCTAGCAATCAGCCCCAGCATTTT. It specifies CASSRGQASNQPQHF.

This chain connects TRBV30 to TRBJ2-1; 7 nucleotides match TRBD1. The germline V gene has CDR1 GTSNPN and CDR2 SVGIG (reference sequence). With 4 bases clipped from V and 0 bases from J, the junction kept 12 bases outside the gene matches. The CDR3 is made up of 17 amino acids. In DNA form, the CDR3 reads TGTGCCTGGAAGGGACAGCTCTCAATTAGCTCCTACAATGAGCAGTTCTTC. This sequence encodes CAWKGQLSISSYNEQFF.

V is TRBV19 and J is TRBJ2-1, with no clear D. Germline CDR1 is LNHDA and CDR2 is SQIVND (reference sequence). Trimming took 3 bases from V and 9 from J, leaving 6 bases between them. This CDR3 comprises 11 residues. In DNA form, the CDR3 reads TGTGCCAGTAGTATCAGAAGTGAGCAGTTCTTC. Its translation is CASSIRSEQFF.

This chain's CDR3 is CASSENQGRTYEQYF. CDR3 bases: TGTGCCAGCAGTGAAAACCAGGGACGAACCTACGAGCAGTACTTC. The chain uses TRBV6-1 and TRBJ2-7, with D tentatively TRBD1 or TRBD2 (5 bases each). The CDR3 covers 15 residues. Trimming removed 2 bases from V and 2 bases from J, with 13 bases in between. Germline V gene lookup returns CDR1 MNHNS and CDR2 SASEGT.

The chain uses TRBV28 and TRBJ2-5; TRBD2 might be the D (5 bases). The J call is in doubt because the DNA end fits TRBJ2-7 better. Germline V gene lookup returns CDR1 MDHEN and CDR2 SYDVKM. The CDR3 totals 13 residues. CDR3 sequence (DNA): TGTGCCAGCAGTTTACGGGGTTTCAACGAGCAGTACTTC. Translated: CASSLRGFNEQYF.

This chain joins TRBV18 and TRBJ2-3, with 12 nucleotides matching TRBD2. Germline V gene data show CDR1 as KGHSH and CDR2 as LQKENI. V dropped 3 bases and J dropped 3; count of bases not matched to a gene: 7. This CDR3 has 17 residues. The DNA of the CDR3 is TGTGCCAGCTCACCGGAGACTAGCGGGAGAGGAACAGATACGCAGTATTTT. Its protein is CASSPETSGRGTDTQYF.

The gene calls are TRBV4-1 and TRBJ2-7, with TRBD1 matching over 11 bases. The V and J ends lost 4 bases and 2 bases, in that order; junction bases with no gene match: 7. Germline lookup yields CDR1 MGHRA and CDR2 YSYEKL. The CDR3 is 16 amino acids. For the CDR3, the DNA is TGCGCCAGCAGCCGAAGGGGACAGGGGGGGACCTACGAGCAGTACTTC. Protein: CASSRRGQGGTYEQYF.

Points on this clone: This same CDR3 is encoded by further DNA sequences in the sample. The chain combines TRBV28 with TRBJ1-4; D is perhaps TRBD1 (5 bases). V lost 3 bases and J 0 bases, leaving 8 bases between the germline ends. The CDR3 runs to 15 residues. CDR1 MDHEN and CDR2 SYDVKM come from the germline V gene. In nucleotides, the CDR3 is TGTGCCAGCAGTTTGCCGGGGGCAACTAATGAAAAACTGTTTTTT. It specifies CASSLPGATNEKLFF.

The chain has TRBV5-5 and TRBJ2-7; 7 bases line up with TRBD1. V shed 3 bases, J shed 3 bases, and the junction held 6 bases outside the gene matches. The CDR3 is 14 amino acids. CDR1 is SGHKS and CDR2 is YYEKEE in the germline V gene (reference sequence). The CDR3 DNA is TGTGCCAGCAGCTCGACAGGGAACTACTACGAGCAGTACTTC. Protein sequence: CASSSTGNYYEQYF.

The genes are TRBV14 and TRBJ1-1; 10 bases match TRBD1. The germline CDR1 and CDR2 sequences are SGHDN and FVKESK. V was pared by 3 bases and J by 0 bases, with 4 bases of the junction left unmatched. The CDR3 runs to 16 residues. The CDR3 sequence: CASSQRTGGLNTEAFF. Here the CDR3 DNA reads TGTGCCAGCAGCCAGAGGACAGGGGGGCTGAACACTGAAGCTTTCTTT. Based on the CDR3 plus reference TRBV14 and TRBJ1-1, the full variable domain is EAGVTQFPSHSVIEKGQTVTLRCDPISGHDNLYWYRRVMGKEIKFLLHFVKESKQDESGMPNNRFLAERTGGTYSTLKVQPAELEDSGVYFCASSQRTGGLNTEAFFGQGTRLTVV.

V gene TRBV5-1 combines with J gene TRBJ2-1; D could derive from TRBD1 or TRBD2 (5 bases each). Germline V gene sequence: CDR1 SGHRS, CDR2 YFSETQ. The CDR3 runs to 14 residues. Between the trimmed V and J ends, which lost 7 bases and 4 bases, there was a span of 15 bases. CDR3 in DNA: TGCGCCAGCTCATCTGCTGGGGGTTACAATGAGCAGTTCTTC. Its translation is CASSSAGGYNEQFF.

The gene calls are TRBV5-4 and TRBJ2-3; the match to TRBD2 covers 13 bases. After removal of 4 bases from V and 5 bases from J, the junction contained 7 bases not matched to a gene. Looked up from germline, CDR1 is SGHNT and CDR2 is YYREEE (reference sequence). The CDR3 length is 16 residues. This CDR3 is CASSRGTSGKVDTQYF. The DNA of the CDR3 is TGTGCCAGCAGCCGGGGGACTAGCGGGAAGGTAGATACGCAGTATTTT.

A note on this clone: The same CDR3 arises from other DNA sequences in this sample as well. The chain combines TRBV7-6 with TRBJ1-5, with a possible D match to TRBD1 (5 bases). This CDR3 is built from 13 residues. The germline CDR1 and CDR2 sequences are SGHVS and FNYEAQ. With 9 bases removed from V and 1 base from J, the gap between germline ends came to 10 bases. The CDR3, as DNA: TGTGCCAGTGCCGGGGGGAGCAATCAGCCCCAGCATTTT. Translating gives CASAGGSNQPQHF.

The J gene is TRBJ1-4, the V gene TRBV28; 7 bases map to TRBD1. The CDR3 covers 13 residues. With 5 bases clipped from V and 11 bases from J, the junction kept 8 bases outside the gene matches. Germline V CDR1 and CDR2: MDHEN, SYDVKM. The CDR3 DNA reads TGTGCCAGCAGTACACGACAGGGTTGGAAACTGTTTTTT. The encoded protein is CASSTRQGWKLFF. Full variable domain (remainder filled in from reference TRBV28 and TRBJ1-4): DVKVTQSSRYLVKRTGEKVFLECVQDMDHENMFWYRQDPGLGLRLIYFSYDVKMKEKGDIPEGYSVSREKKERFSLILESASTNQTSMYLCASSTRQGWKLFFGSGTQLSVL.

This clone has a single count. J is TRBJ2-3 and V is TRBV9; possibly TRBD1 or TRBD2 for D (5 bases each). The CDR3 runs to 18 residues. V lost 0 bases and J lost 3, with 20 bases in between. CDR1 and CDR2 (germline): SGDLS, YYNGEE. Here the CDR3 reads CASSVGGTPGGGTDTQYF. CDR3 DNA: TGTGCCAGCAGCGTAGGGGGCACCCCAGGAGGAGGAACAGATACGCAGTATTTT. Looking up the rest from reference TRBV9 and TRBJ2-3 gives the full variable domain: DSGVTQTPKHLITATGQRVTLRCSPRSGDLSVYWYQQSLDQGLQFLIQYYNGEERAKGNILERFSAQQFPDLHSELNLSSLELGDSALYFCASSVGGTPGGGTDTQYFGPGTRLTVL.

The chain uses TRBV5-6 and TRBJ1-2; TRBD1 aligns across 7 bases. With V trimmed by 4 bases and J by 7 bases, 13 bases remained unmatched. The CDR3 has 15 residues. Germline CDR1 is SGHDT and CDR2 is YYEEEE. CDR3 bases: TGTGCCAGCAGCACAGACAGGGCTCTGATCTCTGGCTACACCTTC. Protein: CASSTDRALISGYTF.

This clone was found a few times. Other DNA sequences in the same sample also yield this CDR3. This rearrangement joins TRBV11-2 to TRBJ2-5, with a weak D call TRBD1 (5 bases). The CDR3 consists of 13 residues. Germline assignment: CDR1 SGHAT and CDR2 FQNNGV. With 1 base removed from V and 4 bases from J, the gap between germline ends came to 7 bases. For the CDR3, the DNA is TGTGCCAGCAGCTTAGGACAGCGAGAGACCCAGTACTTC. This translates into CASSLGQRETQYF.

As for this clone: The identical CDR3 is also encoded by other nucleotide sequences in the sample. The gene calls are TRBV5-1 and TRBJ1-2; possible D gene TRBD1, 5 bases. Trimming removed 0 bases at V and 3 bases at J, with 9 bases between. The CDR3 spans 14 residues. The germline CDR1 and CDR2 sequences are SGHRS and YFSETQ. The CDR3 sequence: CASSLAGGDYGYTF. CDR3 nucleotides: TGCGCCAGCAGCTTGGCCGGGGGAGACTATGGCTACACCTTC.

V usage is TRBV9 and J usage is TRBJ2-2; D is unresolved. The CDR3 sequence is 14 residues long. Trimming removed 4 bases from V and 3 bases from J, with 10 bases in between. Per the germline V gene, CDR1 is SGDLS and CDR2 is YYNGEE. CDR3 nucleotides: TGTGCCAGCAGCTCCCGACCATACACCGGGGAGCTGTTTTTT. It codes for CASSSRPYTGELFF.